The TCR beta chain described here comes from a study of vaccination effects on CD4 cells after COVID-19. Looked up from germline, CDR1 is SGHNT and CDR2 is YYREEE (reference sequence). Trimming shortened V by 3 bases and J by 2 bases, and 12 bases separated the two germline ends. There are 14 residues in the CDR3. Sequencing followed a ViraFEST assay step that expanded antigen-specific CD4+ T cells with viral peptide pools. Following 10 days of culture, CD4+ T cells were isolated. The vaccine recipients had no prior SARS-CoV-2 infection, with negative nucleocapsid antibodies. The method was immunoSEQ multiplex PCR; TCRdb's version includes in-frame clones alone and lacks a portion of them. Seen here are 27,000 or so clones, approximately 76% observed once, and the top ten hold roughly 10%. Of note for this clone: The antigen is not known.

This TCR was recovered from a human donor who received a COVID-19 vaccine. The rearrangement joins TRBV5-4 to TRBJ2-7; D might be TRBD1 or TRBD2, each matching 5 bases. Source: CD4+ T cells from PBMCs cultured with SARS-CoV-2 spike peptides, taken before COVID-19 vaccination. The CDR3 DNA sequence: TGTGCCAGCAGCTCCGGACTGGGACCCTACGAGCAGTACTTC. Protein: CASSSGLGPYEQYF. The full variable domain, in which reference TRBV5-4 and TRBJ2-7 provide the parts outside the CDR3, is ETGVTQSPTHLIKTRGQQVTLRCSSQSGHNTVSWYQQALGQGPQFIFQYYREEENGRGNFPPRFSGLQFPNYSSELNVNALELDDSALYLCASSSGLGPYEQYFGPGTRLTVT.